This is a list of T cell receptor beta chains from one sample in a study of beta chain features in type 1 diabetes. TCRdb's copy holds only in-frame clones and misses some; the assay was immunoSEQ multiplex PCR. Counted here are roughly 140,000 clones, approximately 10% occurring once; the ten biggest clones make up approximately 0.46%. Sequenced: central memory CD4+ T cells from blood. Every receptor here comes from a young man with type 1 diabetes. Both conserved end residues are part of each CDR3. A D gene is named only where the DNA matches it firmly. Some rows have no size entry. The others give once, few or many, or a class for an expanded clone.

TRBJ1-5 TRBD1 TRBV6-6 few TGTGCCAGTCGGGACAGGGGAGGACAGCCCCAGCATTTT CASRDRGGQPQHF
TRBJ1-5 NA TRBV28 NA TGTGCCAGCAGTTTCGGTCGGGGTTCGATCGATCAGCCCCAGCATTTT CASSFGRGSIDQPQHF
TRBJ2-7 TRBD2 TRBV27 few TGTGCCAGTTCCGGGACTAGCGGGAGGGCGGTGGACTACGAGCAGTACTTC CASSGTSGRAVDYEQYF
TRBJ2-4 TRBD1 TRBV5-1 few TGCGCCAGCGGTCCAGGGGGTCTAGCCAAAAACATTCAGTACTTC CASGPGGLAKNIQYF
TRBJ2-3 TRBD2 TRBV27 NA TGTGCCAGCAGTTTGTCTAGCGGGAACACAGATACGCAGTATTTT CASSLSSGNTDTQYF
TRBJ2-7 NA TRBV28 few TGTGCCAGCAGTTTAGGCGCCAGCGGTTCCTACGAGCAGTACTTC CASSLGASGSYEQYF
TRBJ2-5 NA TRBV19 few TGTGCCAGTAGTATGGACAGAGAGACCCAGTACTTC CASSMDRETQYF
TRBJ2-1 NA TRBV4-3 few TGCGCCAGCAGCCAAGATCCGTCGGGGAATGAGCAGTTCTTC CASSQDPSGNEQFF
TRBJ2-3 TRBD1 TRBV28 NA TGTGCCAGCAGGACAACCGGGACAGGGGGCACAGATACGCAGTATTTT CASRTTGTGGTDTQYF
TRBJ2-3 TRBD2 TRBV29-1 NA TGCAGCGGGAGAGGGTGGGAGGGGCGCACAGATACGCAGTATTTT CSGRGWEGRTDTQYF
TRBJ2-3 NA TRBV29-1 NA TGCAGCGTTGAAGGCCAGGGGCACACAGATACGCAGTATTTT CSVEGQGHTDTQYF